Listed below are T cell receptor beta chains from one sample, sequenced in a study of CD8+CD57+ T cells in acquired aplastic anemia. TCRdb passed the reads through MiXCR, listing each CDR3 protein once. This table has more than 150,000 distinct CDR3 sequences, under 55% appearing once. Sequencing was done on a sample of sorted CD4+, CD8+, or CD8+CD57+ T cells (not recorded which) from PBMCs. These receptors came from a human donor in good health. The CDR3 runs from the conserved cysteine through the conserved F or W. D genes are given only for firm matches. Size values are once, few and many counts, or a class for expanded clones, and some rows have none.

clone_size: NA; v_call: TRBV20-1; j_call: TRBJ2-7; d_call: NA; cdr3_nt: TGCAGTGCTAGAAGCAGGGACCGTTACGAGCAGTACTTC; cdr3_aa: CSARSRDRYEQYF
clone_size: NA; v_call: TRBV19; j_call: TRBJ2-7; d_call: NA; cdr3_nt: TGTGCCAGTTCAGACAGGAACATCTTCTACGAGCAGTACTTC; cdr3_aa: CASSDRNIFYEQYF
clone_size: few; v_call: TRBV29-1; j_call: TRBJ1-5; d_call: NA; cdr3_nt: TGCAGCGCCGCCGAGGGCCTCCTGGGCAATCAGCCCCAGCATTTT; cdr3_aa: CSAAEGLLGNQPQHF
clone_size: many; v_call: TRBV2; j_call: TRBJ2-1; d_call: TRBD1; cdr3_nt: TGTGCCAGCAGGAGACAGGGGGCGAGGAACAATGAGCAGTTCTTC; cdr3_aa: CASRRQGARNNEQFF
clone_size: NA; v_call: TRBV9; j_call: TRBJ2-1; d_call: TRBD1; cdr3_nt: TGTGCCAGCAGCGTTCAGGGGGCCTATGAGCAGTTCTTC; cdr3_aa: CASSVQGAYEQFF
clone_size: few; v_call: TRBV7-9; j_call: TRBJ1-5; d_call: TRBD1; cdr3_nt: TGTGCCAGCAGCCCTGGGACAGTCAATCAGCCCCAGCATTTT; cdr3_aa: CASSPGTVNQPQHF
clone_size: once; v_call: TRBV7-8; j_call: TRBJ1-1; d_call: NA; cdr3_nt: TGTGCCAGCAGCCCAGGGGTTTGGAACACTGAAGCTTTCTTT; cdr3_aa: CASSPGVWNTEAFF
clone_size: NA; v_call: TRBV18; j_call: TRBJ2-5; d_call: NA; cdr3_nt: TGTGCCAGCTCACCGGGAGTCCAAGAGACCCAGTACTTC; cdr3_aa: CASSPGVQETQYF
clone_size: many; v_call: TRBV7-2; j_call: TRBJ2-2; d_call: TRBD1; cdr3_nt: TGTGCCAGCAGCTTAGGAGGCGGACAGGGGGCCACCGGGGAGCTGTTTTTT; cdr3_aa: CASSLGGGQGATGELFF
clone_size: few; v_call: TRBV18; j_call: TRBJ1-4; d_call: TRBD1; cdr3_nt: TGTGCCAGCTCACCGGGACAGGGTGGTGAAAAACTGTTTTTT; cdr3_aa: CASSPGQGGEKLFF
clone_size: NA; v_call: TRBV4-2; j_call: TRBJ2-7; d_call: NA; cdr3_nt: TGTGCCAGCAGCCAAGAGGTTGAGGTGGGCGAGCAGTACTTC; cdr3_aa: CASSQEVEVGEQYF
clone_size: many; v_call: TRBV12-3/TRBV12-4; j_call: TRBJ1-5; d_call: NA; cdr3_nt: TGTGCCAGCAGTTTAAGGTCGGGTAATCAGCCCCAGCATTTT; cdr3_aa: CASSLRSGNQPQHF
clone_size: many; v_call: TRBV7-2; j_call: TRBJ2-1; d_call: TRBD2; cdr3_nt: TGTGCCAGCAGCCCCGGGCTAGCGGGAGGAAATGAGCAGTTCTTC; cdr3_aa: CASSPGLAGGNEQFF
clone_size: NA; v_call: TRBV5-1; j_call: TRBJ1-2; d_call: NA; cdr3_nt: TGCGCCAGCAGCTTGGGAGGGGTAGGCGGCTACACCTTC; cdr3_aa: CASSLGGVGGYTF
clone_size: NA; v_call: TRBV25-1; j_call: TRBJ2-2; d_call: NA; cdr3_nt: TGTGCCAGCAGTGAATTCGGGAACACCGGGGAGCTGTTTTTT; cdr3_aa: CASSEFGNTGELFF
clone_size: NA; v_call: TRBV3-1; j_call: TRBJ2-3; d_call: TRBD2; cdr3_nt: TGTGCCAGCAGCCAAGCCTCTAGCGGCAAGTATTTT; cdr3_aa: CASSQASSGKYF
clone_size: NA; v_call: TRBV14; j_call: TRBJ2-1; d_call: TRBD2; cdr3_nt: TGTGCCAGCAGCCAAGGGGGGAGGGGAACCTACAATGAGCAGTTCTTC; cdr3_aa: CASSQGGRGTYNEQFF
clone_size: NA; v_call: TRBV5-4; j_call: TRBJ2-1; d_call: NA; cdr3_nt: TGTGCCAGCAGCTTACTAGAGTCCCATGAGCAGTTCTTC; cdr3_aa: CASSLLESHEQFF
clone_size: NA; v_call: TRBV7-2; j_call: TRBJ2-5; d_call: TRBD1; cdr3_nt: TGTGCCAGCAGCTTATTAAGGACAGGGTCCGAGACCCAGTACTTC; cdr3_aa: CASSLLRTGSETQYF
clone_size: NA; v_call: TRBV25-1; j_call: TRBJ2-5; d_call: NA; cdr3_nt: TGTGCCAGCAGTGAACCGCAGGGTTACGTCCAAGAGACCCAGTACTTC; cdr3_aa: CASSEPQGYVQETQYF
clone_size: NA; v_call: TRBV2; j_call: TRBJ1-2; d_call: NA; cdr3_nt: TGTGCCAGCAGTGGGGCGGTTTATGGCTACACCTTC; cdr3_aa: CASSGAVYGYTF
clone_size: NA; v_call: TRBV14; j_call: TRBJ1-2; d_call: NA; cdr3_nt: TGTGCCAGCAGCCAAGATTGGACACAGCTGTATTATGGCTACACCTTC; cdr3_aa: CASSQDWTQLYYGYTF
clone_size: many; v_call: TRBV7-9; j_call: TRBJ2-3; d_call: TRBD2; cdr3_nt: TGTGCCAGCCGCGGACTAGCGGATACAGATACGCAGTATTTT; cdr3_aa: CASRGLADTDTQYF
clone_size: NA; v_call: TRBV19; j_call: TRBJ1-2; d_call: NA; cdr3_nt: TGTGCCAGTAGGAAGGACGGGAACTATGGCTACACCTTC; cdr3_aa: CASRKDGNYGYTF
clone_size: NA; v_call: TRBV3-1; j_call: TRBJ1-2; d_call: TRBD1; cdr3_nt: TGTGCCAGCAGCCAACAGGGGGATAACTATGGCTACACCTTC; cdr3_aa: CASSQQGDNYGYTF
clone_size: once; v_call: TRBV10-3; j_call: TRBJ2-2; d_call: NA; cdr3_nt: TGTGCCATCGGGAAGGGCCCGAGCACCGGGGAGCTGTTTTTT; cdr3_aa: CAIGKGPSTGELFF
clone_size: few; v_call: TRBV29-1; j_call: TRBJ2-3; d_call: TRBD2; cdr3_nt: TGCAGCCAGGGACTAGCGGGGACTAGCACAGATACGCAGTATTTT; cdr3_aa: CSQGLAGTSTDTQYF
clone_size: many; v_call: TRBV7-2; j_call: TRBJ1-6; d_call: TRBD1; cdr3_nt: TGTGCCAGCAGCTTATTGGGACAGGGAAATTCACCCCTCCACTTT; cdr3_aa: CASSLLGQGNSPLHF
clone_size: NA; v_call: TRBV9; j_call: TRBJ2-5; d_call: NA; cdr3_nt: TGTGCCAGCAGCGCAGGGACAGCGGGTCTCCAAGAGACCCAGTACTTC; cdr3_aa: CASSAGTAGLQETQYF
clone_size: NA; v_call: TRBV5-1; j_call: TRBJ2-7; d_call: TRBD1; cdr3_nt: TGCGCCAGCAGCATACTTCAGGGGGCTGAGTACGAGCAGTACTTC; cdr3_aa: CASSILQGAEYEQYF
clone_size: many; v_call: TRBV5-1; j_call: TRBJ2-2; d_call: NA; cdr3_nt: TGCGCCAGCAGCTTAAACACAGCTAACACCGGGGAGCTGTTTTTT; cdr3_aa: CASSLNTANTGELFF
clone_size: NA; v_call: TRBV20-1; j_call: TRBJ1-5; d_call: NA; cdr3_nt: TGCAGTGTGGGCACAGATACGCAGCATTTT; cdr3_aa: CSVGTDTQHF
clone_size: NA; v_call: TRBV20-1; j_call: TRBJ2-5; d_call: NA; cdr3_nt: TGCAGTGCCCGACTCGCCAGCAGCGCTATCCAAGAGACCCAGTACTTC; cdr3_aa: CSARLASSAIQETQYF
clone_size: NA; v_call: TRBV11-1; j_call: TRBJ2-1; d_call: TRBD1; cdr3_nt: TGTGCCAGCAGACCGGGACAGGGGTACAATGAGCAGTTCTTC; cdr3_aa: CASRPGQGYNEQFF
clone_size: many; v_call: TRBV5-5; j_call: TRBJ1-1; d_call: NA; cdr3_nt: TGTGCCAGCAGGACGGGGTCGCGGACTGAAGCTTTCTTT; cdr3_aa: CASRTGSRTEAFF
clone_size: NA; v_call: TRBV29-1; j_call: TRBJ2-7; d_call: TRBD2; cdr3_nt: TGCAGCCTACCGGGACTAGCGGGAGGGCAGTACTTC; cdr3_aa: CSLPGLAGGQYF
clone_size: NA; v_call: TRBV15; j_call: TRBJ2-7; d_call: TRBD2; cdr3_nt: TGTGCCACCAGCCCCCCGGCGCGGGAGAGCTCCTACGAGCAGTACTTC; cdr3_aa: CATSPPARESSYEQYF
clone_size: NA; v_call: TRBV2; j_call: TRBJ2-7; d_call: NA; cdr3_nt: TGTGCCATGACTGTGACGAGCTCCTACGAGCAGTACTTC; cdr3_aa: CAMTVTSSYEQYF
clone_size: NA; v_call: TRBV5-6; j_call: TRBJ1-1; d_call: NA; cdr3_nt: TGTGCCAGCAGCTTGGTGGGCAGGGCGAACACTGAAGCTTTCTTT; cdr3_aa: CASSLVGRANTEAFF
clone_size: many; v_call: TRBV19; j_call: TRBJ2-2; d_call: NA; cdr3_nt: TGTGCCAGTAGTATGGCCGGGGCCACCGGGGAGCTGTTTTTT; cdr3_aa: CASSMAGATGELFF
clone_size: NA; v_call: TRBV10-1; j_call: TRBJ2-1; d_call: TRBD2; cdr3_nt: TGCGCCAGCAGTTTTCGGACTAGCGGGAGCAAGGGGAATGAGCAGTTCTTC; cdr3_aa: CASSFRTSGSKGNEQFF